The 5 T cell receptor beta chains presented below share a single source sample, sequenced in a study of graft-versus-host responses after intestinal transplantation listed by TCRdb under 2021. The time point label on this specimen signifies: cells obtained before transplantation from donor or recipient. Their recognized antigens are unknown. Receptors were amplified or captured by the immunoSEQ multiplex PCR assay. Sourced from immuneACCESS, this table was stored by TCRdb with only in-frame sequences that have V and J called. A share of the clones is absent; for the studies checked, an unresolved V gene accounts for under half, and the remainder has no known explanation. The sample includes more than 85,000 clones, with roughly 80% observed a single time. Approximately 0.88% of the sample is in the top ten clones. Here the sequenced sample was unstimulated CD4+ T cells sorted from spleen or lymph node cells, taken before intestinal transplant. The receptors shown here come from a human donor who received an intestinal transplant.

The chain carries TRBV15 and TRBJ2-7; D remains ambiguous. CDR1 is LNHNV and CDR2 is YYDKDF in the germline V gene (reference sequence). The CDR3 totals 14 residues. V gave up 1 base and J gave up 1 base, with 8 bases separating them. The CDR3 bases are TGTGCCACCAGCAGAGCCGAGATGTCCTACGAGCAGTACTTC. Protein sequence: CATSRAEMSYEQYF.

The rearrangement uses TRBV7-9 and TRBJ2-7, with TRBD1 identical over 10 bases. After removal of 6 bases from V and 4 bases from J, the junction contained 9 bases not matched to a gene. CDR1 and CDR2 (germline): SEHNR, FQNEAQ (reference sequence). The CDR3 has 15 amino acids. The CDR3: CASSSVGDRGYEQYF. CDR3 bases: TGTGCCAGCAGTTCCGTCGGGGACAGGGGTTACGAGCAGTACTTC.

The chain uses TRBV5-1 and TRBJ2-1; TRBD2 matches 11 bases. The CDR3 consists of 15 residues. Germline assignment: CDR1 SGHRS and CDR2 YFSETQ. With 2 bases clipped from V and 4 bases from J, the junction kept 2 bases outside the gene matches. CDR3 nucleotides: TGCGCCAGCAGCTTACTAGCGGGGGTGTACAATGAGCAGTTCTTC. Protein sequence: CASSLLAGVYNEQFF.

The chain uses TRBV19 and TRBJ2-3, with D tentatively TRBD2 (5 bases). V was clipped by 1 base and J by 4 bases, with 9 bases between them. From germline, CDR1 is LNHDA and CDR2 SQIVND (reference sequence). The CDR3 totals 14 residues. This CDR3 reads CASSIGGNPDTQYF. CDR3 nucleotide sequence: TGTGCCAGTAGTATAGGAGGGAACCCAGATACGCAGTATTTT.

The chain is built from TRBV7-2 and TRBJ2-1; the D gene is possibly TRBD2 (5 bases). The V end was cut by 4 bases, the J end by 14 bases, with 18 bases between. The CDR3 has 13 amino acids. CDR1 is SGHTA, CDR2 FQGNSA, per germline. CDR3 amino acids: CASSSYQDSRKFF. As DNA, the CDR3 is TGTGCCAGCAGCTCATACCAGGACTCGAGGAAGTTCTTC.